Below, 8 T cell receptor beta chains from the same sample are listed, as sequenced in a study of blood T cell repertoires in COVID-19. This table comes from immunoSEQ multiplex PCR, and its TCRdb copy is limited to in-frame clones, with some not included. The sample holds some 100,000 clones; about 92% are singletons and the top ten take 5.7%. What was sequenced was peripheral blood. Source of these receptors: a man over 45 with active COVID-19.

This chain links TRBV12-3 or TRBV12-4 with TRBJ1-4; D may be TRBD1 (6 bases). The germline V and J ends were trimmed by 8 bases and 7 bases, with 11 bases remaining between them. The length of the CDR3 is 12 residues. CDR3 loop: CASGDTGEKLFF. CDR3 bases: TGTGCCAGCGGGGACACCGGTGAAAAACTGTTTTTT.

This chain links TRBV2 with TRBJ1-2; D is uncertain. V lost 2 bases to trimming and J lost 4 bases, with 8 bases between them. The CDR3 sequence is 13 residues long. Germline CDR1 SNHLY, CDR2 FYNNEI. The DNA of the CDR3 is TGTGCCAGCAGTGAATCAGGCCCCTATGGCTACACCTTC. Translation: CASSESGPYGYTF.

The chain couples TRBV6-5 to TRBJ1-2, with D unclear. The CDR3 covers 15 residues. Trimming pared 2 bases from V and 3 bases from J, leaving 13 bases between. Germline V gene sequence: CDR1 MNHEY, CDR2 SVGAGI. CDR3 amino acids: CASSYGEGVYYGYTF. The DNA of the CDR3 is TGTGCCAGCAGTTACGGGGAGGGCGTCTACTATGGCTACACCTTC.

This sequence joins TRBV14 and TRBJ2-7; possibly TRBD1 for D (6 bases). Trimming stripped 3 bases from V and 1 base from J, with 16 bases between. Germline V lookup: CDR1 SGHDN, CDR2 FVKESK. This CDR3 is built from 16 residues. This chain's CDR3 is CASSHVGQYGSYEQYF. The CDR3 DNA reads TGTGCCAGCAGCCATGTCGGACAGTACGGATCCTACGAGCAGTACTTC.

The CDR3 sequence is CASRTYYGGDVEAFF. The CDR3 region has the DNA TGTGCCAGCAGGACGTATTACGGGGGTGATGTTGAAGCTTTCTTT. The rearrangement joins TRBV28 to TRBJ1-1; D may be TRBD1 (5 bases). Deletions cut 6 bases from V and 7 bases from J, with 21 bases between. CDR3 length: 15 amino acids. Germline V lookup: CDR1 MDHEN, CDR2 SYDVKM.

V is TRBV29-1 and J is TRBJ2-5, with D uncertain. Trimming left V 2 bases short and J 2 bases short, with 6 bases between. The CDR3 extends over 12 amino acids. Germline V lookup: CDR1 SQVTM, CDR2 ANQGSEA. This chain's CDR3 is CSVEIQQETQYF. In DNA, the CDR3 is TGCAGCGTTGAAATCCAGCAAGAGACCCAGTACTTC.

The CDR3 loop reads CASSQDGEEPQHF. In DNA form, the CDR3 reads TGCGCCAGCAGCCAAGACGGAGAGGAGCCCCAGCATTTT. The chain links TRBV4-1 to TRBJ1-5; no reliable D call. Per the germline V gene, CDR1 is MGHRA and CDR2 is YSYEKL. CDR3 length: 13 amino acids. V lost 0 bases, J lost 8 bases, and 8 bases lay in between.

The chain links TRBV28 to TRBJ1-3; D is unclear. Germline-derived CDR1 and CDR2 are MDHEN and SYDVKM. The CDR3 runs 10 residues. CDR3 sequence (DNA): TGTCCCGGGTGTGGAAACACCATATATTTT. Protein: CPGCGNTIYF.